The present T cell receptor beta chain was sequenced within a study of a mutant IDH1 vaccine in newly diagnosed glioma. Study-level information: Sex distribution of treated patients was about 62% male and approximately 38% female; mean age was about 40 years. Patients got radiotherapy, temozolomide, or both beforehand, and most got both.

This clone is a singleton in its sample. Its antigen is unknown. One end of the junction varies from germline; a read error may be responsible. Study results and limitations: The authors found pseudoprogression apparently unrelated to changes in top peripheral T cell clonotypes.

The CDR3 sequence is 15 residues long. Looked up from germline, CDR1 is MNHNY and CDR2 is SVGAGI (reference sequence). Sequenced by immunoSEQ multiplex PCR; TCRdb stores in-frame clones only, minus some. The table shows tens of thousands of clones, with around 85% occurring only once. Time point defined: baseline, week 1 (first vaccination visit). Treatment reported: pre-vaccination baseline after standard-of-care therapy. The rearrangement joins TRBV6-6 to TRBJ2-7; the match to TRBD1 covers 8 bases. The source is a man aged 25 to 40 with glioma. The material sequenced was PBMCs, taken from a glioma patient treated with radiotherapy, temozolomide or both. CDR3 sequence reads: CASSSRDRFSYGQYF. DNA of the CDR3: TGTGCCAGCAGCTCTAGGGACAGGTTTTCTTACGGGCAGTACTTC.